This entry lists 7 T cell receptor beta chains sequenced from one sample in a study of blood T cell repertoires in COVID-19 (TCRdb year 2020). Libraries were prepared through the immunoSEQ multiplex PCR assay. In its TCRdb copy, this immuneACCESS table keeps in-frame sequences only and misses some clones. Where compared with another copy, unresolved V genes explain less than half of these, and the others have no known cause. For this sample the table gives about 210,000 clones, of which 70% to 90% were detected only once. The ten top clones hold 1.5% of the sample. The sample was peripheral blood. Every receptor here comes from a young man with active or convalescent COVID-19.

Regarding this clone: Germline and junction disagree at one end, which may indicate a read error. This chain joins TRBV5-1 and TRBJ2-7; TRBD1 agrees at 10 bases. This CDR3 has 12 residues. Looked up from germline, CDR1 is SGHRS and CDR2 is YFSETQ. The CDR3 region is CASSLAGDRGTF. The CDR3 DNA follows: TGCGCCAGCAGCTTGGCCGGGGACAGGGGAACCTTC.

DNA for the CDR3: TGCAGCGTTATTAAAGCGAACACTGAAGCTTTCTTT. This translates into CSVIKANTEAFF. V gene TRBV29-1 combines with J gene TRBJ1-1; D is uncertain. Germline V CDR1 and CDR2: SQVTM, ANQGSEA. The CDR3 runs 12 residues. Deletions cut 5 bases from V and 1 base from J, with 8 bases between.

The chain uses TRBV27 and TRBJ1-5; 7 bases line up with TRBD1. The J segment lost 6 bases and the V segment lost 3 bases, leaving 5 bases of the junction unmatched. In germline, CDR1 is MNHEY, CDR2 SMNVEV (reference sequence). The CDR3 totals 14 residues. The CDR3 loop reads CASSFITGAQPQHF. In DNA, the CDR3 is TGTGCCAGCAGTTTTATAACAGGGGCTCAGCCCCAGCATTTT.

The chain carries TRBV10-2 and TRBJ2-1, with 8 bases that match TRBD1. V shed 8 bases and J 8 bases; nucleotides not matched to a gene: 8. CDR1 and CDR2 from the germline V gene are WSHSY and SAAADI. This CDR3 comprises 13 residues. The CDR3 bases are TGCGCCAGCTGGGCAGGGGGCCGGGATGAGCAGTTCTTC. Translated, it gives CASWAGGRDEQFF.

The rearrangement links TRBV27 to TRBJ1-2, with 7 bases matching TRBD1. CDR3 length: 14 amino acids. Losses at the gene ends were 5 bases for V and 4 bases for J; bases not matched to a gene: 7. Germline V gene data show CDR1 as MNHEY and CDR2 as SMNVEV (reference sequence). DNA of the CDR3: TGTGCCAGCAGTCCGACAGGGAGTGTCTATGGCTACACCTTC. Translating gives CASSPTGSVYGYTF.

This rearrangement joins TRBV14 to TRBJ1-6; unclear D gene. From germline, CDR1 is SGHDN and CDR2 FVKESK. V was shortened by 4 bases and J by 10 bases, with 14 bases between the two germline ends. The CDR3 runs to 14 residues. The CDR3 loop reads CASSPFSGNSPLHF. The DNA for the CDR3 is TGTGCCAGCAGCCCATTTTCGGGGAACTCACCCCTCCACTTT.

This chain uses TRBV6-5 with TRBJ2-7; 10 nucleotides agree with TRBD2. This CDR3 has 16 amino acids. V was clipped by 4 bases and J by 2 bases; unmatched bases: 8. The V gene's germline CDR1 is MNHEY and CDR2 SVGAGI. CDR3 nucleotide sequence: TGTGCCAGCAGTTCCATGATAGCGGGAGGTACCTACGAGCAGTACTTC. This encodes CASSSMIAGGTYEQYF.